What follows are 21 T cell receptor beta chains derived from one specimen sequenced in a study of blood T cell repertoires in COVID-19. Profiled with immunoSEQ multiplex PCR; TCRdb holds only in-frame clones, not every one. The data hold about 140,000 clones, with approximately 82% observed a single time. The specimen sequenced was peripheral blood. The source of these receptors is a man in his 60s who had recovered from COVID-19.

V usage is TRBV5-1 and J usage is TRBJ1-1, with D maybe TRBD1 (5 bases). Trimming shortened V by 0 bases and J by 4 bases, and 13 bases separated the two germline ends. CDR3 length: 15 residues. Germline V gene sequence: CDR1 SGHRS, CDR2 YFSETQ. This CDR3 is CASSLALGRGTEAFF. CDR3 sequence (DNA): TGCGCCAGCAGCTTGGCCCTGGGGCGGGGCACTGAAGCTTTCTTT.

The chain links TRBV9 to TRBJ1-5, with TRBD1 matching over 8 bases. The CDR3 loop spans 15 amino acids. Germline-derived CDR1 and CDR2 are SGDLS and YYNGEE. With V trimmed by 0 bases and J by 11 bases, 10 bases remained unmatched. DNA of the CDR3: TGTGCCAGCAGCGTAGGACAGGGGCCCGAATGGTCCCAGCATTTT. It specifies CASSVGQGPEWSQHF.

The V call is TRBV30, the J call TRBJ2-3; TRBD1 is a possible D gene (5 bases). Germline lookup yields CDR1 GTSNPN and CDR2 SVGIG (reference sequence). The CDR3 consists of 15 residues. With 7 bases removed from V and 4 bases from J, the gap between germline ends came to 21 bases. The DNA of the CDR3 is TGTGCCTCAACAGAAGCGACAGCCAAGCCAGATACGCAGTATTTT. This codes for CASTEATAKPDTQYF.

The J gene is TRBJ1-3, the V gene TRBV6-1; 7 bases agree with TRBD1. V trimming: 2 bases; J trimming: 6 bases; junction bases outside the gene matches: 7. The length of the CDR3 is 15 residues. CDR1 MNHNS and CDR2 SASEGT come from the germline V gene. In DNA, the CDR3 is TGTGCCAGCAGTGAAAACAGGGGTTTGGCAAACACCATATATTTT. This sequence encodes CASSENRGLANTIYF.

The CDR3 DNA reads as TGTGCCAGCAGCAACGAAGCCCGGGGACAGGGTATCCCCCTGGGGGCGGCAACTAATGAAAAACTGTTTTTT. This gives the protein CASSNEARGQGIPLGAATNEKLFF. The chain employs TRBV21-1 and TRBJ1-4; the table's D call, TRBD1, has no DNA check behind it. TRBV21-1 is recorded as a pseudogene. The CDR3 has 24 amino acids.

This chain connects TRBV11-2 to TRBJ1-6, with TRBD1 identical over 7 bases. Per the germline V gene, CDR1 is SGHAT and CDR2 is FQNNGV. The V and J ends lost 2 bases and 10 bases, in that order; junction bases with no gene match: 11. The CDR3 loop spans 16 amino acids. The CDR3 is CASSLRATGVYSPLHF. CDR3 coding DNA: TGTGCCAGCAGCTTAAGGGCTACAGGGGTCTACTCACCCCTCCACTTT.

The chain is built from TRBV20-1 and TRBJ2-1, with a weak D call TRBD2 (5 bases). The germline V and J ends were trimmed by 3 bases and 0 bases, with 12 bases remaining between them. The CDR3 contains 15 residues. Germline CDR1 reads DFQATT; CDR2 reads SNEGSKA (reference sequence). The chain's CDR3 is CSASLERISYNEQFF. DNA of the CDR3: TGCAGTGCTAGTCTTGAGCGGATCTCCTACAATGAGCAGTTCTTC.

This chain uses TRBV30 with TRBJ1-2, with 8 bases fitting TRBD1. The V gene end was trimmed by 2 bases and the J gene end by 8 bases; junction bases not matched to a gene: 7. The germline CDR1 and CDR2 sequences are GTSNPN and SVGIG (reference sequence). The CDR3 is made up of 13 amino acids. CDR3 loop: CAWSRDRPRGYTF. The CDR3 region has the DNA TGTGCCTGGAGTAGGGACAGGCCCAGGGGCTACACCTTC. Filled out from reference TRBV30 and TRBJ1-2, the complete variable domain reads SQTIHQWPATLVQPVGSPLSLECTVEGTSNPNLYWYRQAAGRGLQLLFYSVGIGQISSEVPQNLSASRPQDRQFILSSKKLLLSDSGFYLCAWSRDRPRGYTFGSGTRLTVV.

J is TRBJ2-2 and V is TRBV19; TRBD2 agrees at 8 bases. Looked up from germline, CDR1 is LNHDA and CDR2 is SQIVND (reference sequence). The CDR3 contains 18 residues. The junction had 18 bases not matched to a gene; V was cut back by 5 bases and J by 7 bases. CDR3 region: CASSPPLLLAAYYGELFF. CDR3 coding DNA: TGTGCCAGTAGTCCGCCACTTCTACTAGCGGCTTATTACGGGGAGCTGTTTTTT.

This clone was observed a single time. The CDR3 reads CASSLRQGAYEQYF. Written as DNA, the CDR3 is TGCGCCAGCAGCTTGCGACAGGGGGCTTACGAGCAGTACTTC. V is TRBV5-1 and J is TRBJ2-7, with 10 bases aligning to TRBD1. Germline CDR1 reads SGHRS; CDR2 reads YFSETQ. The CDR3 sequence is 14 residues long. J gave up 4 bases and V 1 base, and 2 bases lay outside the gene matches.

This rearrangement joins TRBV6-1 to TRBJ1-3; no reliable D call. The CDR3 is made up of 16 amino acids. Trimming took off 4 bases at V and 2 bases at J, with 15 bases between the two ends. The germline CDR1 and CDR2 sequences are MNHNS and SASEGT. CDR3 sequence: CASSGRGFEPGNTIYF. Written as DNA, the CDR3 is TGTGCCAGCAGTGGTAGAGGGTTCGAACCTGGAAACACCATATATTTT.

The chain is built from TRBV6-2 or TRBV6-3 and TRBJ1-1; 9 bases line up with TRBD1. Germline loops: CDR1 MNHEY, CDR2 SVGEGT. CDR3 length: 16 amino acids. Trimming removed 4 bases from V and 11 bases from J; junction bases left unmatched: 17. The CDR3 protein is CASSSLGQGRRGRAFF. The DNA for the CDR3 is TGTGCCAGCAGTTCCTTAGGACAGGGGAGAAGAGGAAGGGCTTTCTTT.

The rearrangement links TRBV3-1 (or the pseudogene TRBV3-2) to TRBJ2-1, with 7 nucleotides matching TRBD2. CDR3 length: 14 residues. Germline lookup yields CDR1 LGHDT and CDR2 YNNKEL (reference sequence). With V trimmed by 0 bases and J by 9 bases, 5 bases remained unmatched. The CDR3 spells CASSQDRSGGEQFF. The CDR3 region has the DNA TGTGCCAGCAGCCAAGATAGGTCGGGAGGTGAGCAGTTCTTC.

The chain employs TRBV5-6 and TRBJ2-3, with 8 bases identical to TRBD2. The junction had 15 bases not matched to a gene; V was cut back by 4 bases and J by 2 bases. The CDR3 contains 18 residues. CDR1 SGHDT and CDR2 YYEEEE come from the germline V gene. This CDR3 is CASSPGTHSGVSTDTQYF. The CDR3 coding sequence is TGTGCCAGCAGCCCCGGAACCCATAGCGGGGTTTCCACAGATACGCAGTATTTT. The full variable domain, completed using reference TRBV5-6 and TRBJ2-3, is DAGVTQSPTHLIKTRGQQVTLRCSPKSGHDTVSWYQQALGQGPQFIFQYYEEEERQRGNFPDRFSGHQFPNYSSELNVNALLLGDSALYLCASSPGTHSGVSTDTQYFGPGTRLTVL.

The J gene is TRBJ2-1, the V gene TRBV28, with 7 nucleotides matching TRBD2. With V trimmed by 3 bases and J by 3 bases, 11 bases remained unmatched. Germline lookup yields CDR1 MDHEN and CDR2 SYDVKM. The CDR3 sequence is 17 residues long. The CDR3 spells CASSLSRLARRYNEQFF. CDR3 DNA: TGTGCCAGCAGTTTGTCCAGACTAGCTCGTCGCTACAATGAGCAGTTCTTC.

This clone was seen once. The J gene is TRBJ1-2, the V gene TRBV28; D perhaps matches TRBD1 (6 bases). Germline V gene sequence: CDR1 MDHEN, CDR2 SYDVKM. The CDR3 extends over 17 amino acids. Trimming cost V 2 bases and J 4 bases, with 20 bases left between them. CDR3 bases: TGTGCCAGCAGTTTAAGGGGCAGGGGCTTACTTGGCTATGGCTACACCTTC. This gives the protein CASSLRGRGLLGYGYTF.

This chain joins TRBV28 and TRBJ1-2; 8 bases match TRBD1. Germline V gene data show CDR1 as MDHEN and CDR2 as SYDVKM. The CDR3 contains 17 residues. After removal of 6 bases from V and 4 bases from J, the junction contained 16 bases not matched to a gene. The CDR3 DNA reads as TGTGCCAGCAGCCCGCCCGACAGGGGACAGAGGGGCTATGGCTACACCTTC. This translates into CASSPPDRGQRGYGYTF.

The chain is built from TRBV15 and TRBJ2-5, with TRBD2 matching 7 bases. The CDR3 runs to 13 residues. Losses at the gene ends were 5 bases for V and 4 bases for J; bases not matched to a gene: 4. Looked up from germline, CDR1 is LNHNV and CDR2 is YYDKDF (reference sequence). The CDR3 region is CATSRIAGETQYF. CDR3 nucleotide sequence: TGTGCCACCAGCCGGATAGCGGGAGAGACCCAGTACTTC.

The J gene is TRBJ2-1, the V gene TRBV4-3; 7 bases line up with TRBD2. Germline CDR1 reads LGHNA; CDR2 reads YSLEER. The V segment lost 4 bases and the J segment 0 bases; nucleotides outside the gene matches: 9. This CDR3 is 17 amino acids long. The CDR3 spells CASSPLPGGLSYNEQFF. Written as DNA, the CDR3 is TGCGCCAGCAGCCCTCTACCGGGGGGACTCTCCTACAATGAGCAGTTCTTC.

The chain couples TRBV6-5 to TRBJ2-4; 8 positions match TRBD2. The CDR3 extends over 13 amino acids. Germline CDR1 reads MNHEY; CDR2 reads SVGAGI. J gave up 4 bases and V 6 bases, and 2 bases lay outside the gene matches. CDR3 loop: CASRSSGKNIQYF. The DNA of the CDR3 is TGTGCCAGCAGGTCTAGCGGGAAAAACATTCAGTACTTC.

J is TRBJ2-2 and V is TRBV28, with 8 positions matching TRBD2. Germline V CDR1 and CDR2: MDHEN, SYDVKM. V lost 4 bases to trimming and J lost 4 bases; unmatched junction nucleotides: 8. The CDR3 runs 16 residues. The CDR3 region is CASSSPGLVPTGELFF. As DNA, the CDR3 is TGTGCCAGCAGTTCGCCGGGACTAGTCCCCACCGGGGAGCTGTTTTTT.